This T cell receptor beta chain was identified during a study of post-analysis software for immune sequencing data. Points from the study as a whole: The study found TRBV5-6, TRBV5-1 and TRBV20-1 among about five TRBV segments more frequent in patients than controls.

This clonotype has only a few counts. Antigen: not known. Included in the TCR beta cDNA libraries were unique molecular identifiers. TCRdb independently ran MiXCR on the PCR reads; one entry per CDR3 protein. The table lists about 460,000 distinct CDR3 sequences, over 35% of them singletons. Germline-derived CDR1 and CDR2 are SGHRS and YFSETQ. Trimming removed 4 bases from V and 0 bases from J, with 8 bases in between. This CDR3 spans 15 amino acids. The clonotype comes from a girl under 18 with multiple sclerosis. This chain joins TRBV5-1 and TRBJ2-6, with D unresolved. Sequencing used blood. The CDR3 DNA sequence: TGCGCCAGCAGCCCAGTCCCCTCTGGGGCCAACGTCCTGACTTTC. As protein: CASSPVPSGANVLTF.